The 17 T cell receptor beta chains reported below all come from one sample, sequenced in a study of Graves' ophthalmopathy and Graves' hyperthyroidism. Amplification of the TCR beta CDR3 regions used RNA transcripts (as template). Amplification began with first-round RT-PCR using HTBI primers, then second-round multiplex PCR was performed. TCRdb processed the multiplex PCR reads anew with MiXCR; each CDR3 protein has one entry. The profile shows over a million distinct CDR3 sequences, about 36% of them singletons. Sample: peripheral blood or thyroid tissue (not recorded which). These receptors originate from an adult man with Graves' hyperthyroidism.

This chain uses TRBV20-1 with TRBJ1-1; TRBD1 is a possible D gene (5 bases). The CDR3 sequence is 13 residues long. The germline V gene encodes CDR1 DFQATT and CDR2 SNEGSKA (reference sequence). Deletions cut 3 bases from V and 3 bases from J, with 11 bases between. CDR3 coding DNA: TGCAGTGCTAGGTCTGGGGCGTACACTGAAGCTTTCTTT. Protein: CSARSGAYTEAFF.

This clonotype has at least ten counts. The chain employs TRBV20-1 and TRBJ2-5, with a weak D call TRBD1 (6 bases). CDR3 length: 14 residues. Trimming cost V 4 bases and J 2 bases, with 14 bases left between them. The germline V gene encodes CDR1 DFQATT and CDR2 SNEGSKA (reference sequence). The CDR3 spells CSANLDSRQETQYF. CDR3 sequence (DNA): TGCAGTGCTAACCTGGACAGTCGGCAAGAGACCCAGTACTTC.

The chain couples TRBV5-1 to TRBJ2-5; 7 nucleotides agree with TRBD2. CDR1 and CDR2 from the germline V gene are SGHRS and YFSETQ. The junction had 5 bases not matched to a gene; V was cut back by 5 bases and J by 1 base. CDR3 length equals 14 residues. CDR3 nucleotides: TGCGCCAGCAGATCGGGAGGAGTCCAAGAGACCCAGTACTTC. Translating it yields CASRSGGVQETQYF. The complete variable domain, with remaining parts taken from reference TRBV5-1 and TRBJ2-5, reads KAGVTQTPRYLIKTRGQQVTLSCSPISGHRSVSWYQQTPGQGLQFLFEYFSETQRNKGNFPGRFSGRQFSNSRSEMNVSTLELGDSALYLCASRSGGVQETQYFGPGTRLLVL.

This clonotype appeared a few times. The V call is TRBV5-1, the J call TRBJ1-6; 8 bases fit TRBD1. V shed 7 bases, J shed 6 bases, and the junction held 6 bases outside the gene matches. The germline V gene has CDR1 SGHRS and CDR2 YFSETQ. The CDR3 contains 14 residues. CDR3 amino acids: CASGQGAGNSPLHF. In DNA form, the CDR3 reads TGCGCCAGCGGCCAGGGGGCCGGTAATTCACCCCTCCACTTT.

The J gene is TRBJ1-2, the V gene TRBV20-1, with D tentatively TRBD1 (6 bases). This CDR3 region has 13 residues. The germline V gene has CDR1 DFQATT and CDR2 SNEGSKA (reference sequence). Trimming shortened V by 3 bases and J by 7 bases, and 15 bases separated the two germline ends. CDR3: CSASLDSSCGYTF. CDR3 nucleotides: TGCAGTGCTAGTTTGGACAGTTCGTGTGGCTACACCTTC.

The rearrangement joins TRBV5-1 to TRBJ2-7, with 9 bases matching TRBD2. CDR1 is SGHRS, CDR2 YFSETQ, per germline. This CDR3 comprises 16 residues. Losses at the gene ends were 1 base for V and 2 bases for J; bases not matched to a gene: 7. The chain's CDR3 is CASSLRISGSAYEQYF. CDR3 in DNA: TGCGCCAGCAGCTTGCGGATTAGCGGGAGTGCCTACGAGCAGTACTTC.

V and J are TRBV20-1 and TRBJ1-1; possible D gene TRBD1, 5 bases. Per germline, CDR1 DFQATT and CDR2 SNEGSKA (reference sequence). The V and J ends lost 3 bases and 3 bases respectively, with 14 bases between them. This CDR3 region has 14 residues. The CDR3 coding sequence is TGCAGTGCTAGGGGGCCCCGTCGGGACACTGAAGCTTTCTTT. Its protein product is CSARGPRRDTEAFF.

This clonotype has only one observation. J is TRBJ1-2 and V is TRBV24-1; a weak D match, TRBD1 (6 bases). The germline V and J ends were trimmed by 3 bases and 6 bases, with 13 bases remaining between them. There are 14 residues in the CDR3. Germline V gene sequence: CDR1 KGHDR, CDR2 SFDVKD. Written as DNA, the CDR3 is TGTGCCACCAGTGATACCCGACAGGCTGATGGCTACACCTTC. This gives the protein CATSDTRQADGYTF.

Points on this clonotype: A clone one base away is much larger, so this may be a read error. The chain joins TRBV7-4 to TRBJ1-1; 10 nucleotides line up with TRBD1. The CDR3 consists of 16 residues. The germline CDR1 and CDR2 sequences are SGHVT and SQSDAQ. The CDR3 region is CTSSLAPGTGVTEAFF. The CDR3 DNA reads as TGTACCAGCAGCTTAGCCCCCGGGACAGGGGTCACTGAAGCTTTCTTT.

This clonotype was counted ten times or more. The V call is TRBV7-9, the J call TRBJ1-5, with D hard to call. From germline, CDR1 is SEHNR and CDR2 FQNEAQ (reference sequence). CDR3 length: 12 residues. Trimming pared 5 bases from V and 3 bases from J, leaving 5 bases between. The CDR3 DNA reads as TGTGCCAGCAGCCCCGACAATCAGCCCCAGCATTTT. This gives the protein CASSPDNQPQHF. Together with reference TRBV7-9 and TRBJ1-5, the CDR3 gives the full variable domain: DTGVSQNPRHKITKRGQNVTFRCDPISEHNRLYWYRQTLGQGPEFLTYFQNEAQLEKSRLLSDRFSAERPKGSFSTLEIQRTEQGDSAMYLCASSPDNQPQHFGDGTRLSIL.

This clonotype was found many times. For the CDR3, the DNA is TGCGCCAGCAGCCAAGAAGCGGGACGACCCCTCCACTTT. This gives the protein CASSQEAGRPLHF. The chain uses TRBV4-3 and TRBJ1-6; D may be TRBD1 (5 bases). The germline V gene encodes CDR1 LGHNA and CDR2 YSLEER. CDR3 length: 13 residues. Between the trimmed V and J ends, which lost 0 bases and 12 bases, there was a span of 9 bases.

This clonotype was picked up many times. The chain recombines TRBV2 with TRBJ2-2; D is undetermined. Between the trimmed V and J ends, which lost 3 bases and 2 bases, there was a span of 10 bases. Germline values: CDR1 SNHLY, CDR2 FYNNEI. This CDR3 is built from 15 residues. For the CDR3, the DNA is TGTGCCAGCAGTGATCTGGGAATAAACACCGGGGAGCTGTTTTTT. Translated: CASSDLGINTGELFF.

At least ten counts were recorded for this clonotype. The chain has TRBV29-1 and TRBJ2-7, with TRBD2 matching over 10 bases. The V and J ends lost 6 bases and 6 bases, in that order; junction bases with no gene match: 14. The CDR3 runs 15 residues. Germline assignment: CDR1 SQVTM and CDR2 ANQGSEA. The CDR3 nucleotides read TGCAGCGTCGGCCGTTTAGCGGGGGGATCTGGCGAGCAGTACTTC. Protein product: CSVGRLAGGSGEQYF.

This clonotype has ten or more counts. This chain uses TRBV6-5 with TRBJ1-2; 10 nucleotides align to TRBD1. V trimming: 2 bases; J trimming: 12 bases; junction bases outside the gene matches: 3. Germline values: CDR1 MNHEY, CDR2 SVGAGI. This CDR3 contains 12 residues. The chain's CDR3 is CASSYGQGVHTF. The CDR3 DNA reads TGTGCCAGCAGTTACGGACAGGGGGTACACACCTTC.

The chain couples TRBV10-3 to TRBJ1-1; 7 bases agree with TRBD1. J was trimmed by 0 bases and V by 9 bases; bases with no gene match: 10. Looked up from germline, CDR1 is ENHRY and CDR2 is SYGVKD. This CDR3 comprises 15 residues. CDR3 coding DNA: TGTGCCATGCGACCGGGACAGACTATGAACACTGAAGCTTTCTTT. Amino acid sequence: CAMRPGQTMNTEAFF.

This chain links TRBV6-2 or TRBV6-3 with TRBJ1-6; no firm D call. Trimming shortened V by 6 bases and J by 3 bases, and 12 bases separated the two germline ends. Germline values: CDR1 MNHEY, CDR2 SVGEGT. This CDR3 has 15 residues. The CDR3 sequence: CASRPDGSYNSPLHF. The CDR3 DNA reads TGTGCCAGCAGACCGGACGGAAGCTATAATTCACCCCTCCACTTT.

Ten or more counts support this clonotype. The chain links TRBV7-2 to TRBJ2-2, with a weak D call TRBD1 (5 bases). The CDR3 runs 13 residues. Trimming took off 5 bases at V and 6 bases at J, with 10 bases between the two ends. Per germline, CDR1 SGHTA and CDR2 FQGNSA. DNA of the CDR3: TGTGCCAGCAGCCCAGTAGGGGCCGGGGAGCTGTTTTTT. Encoded protein: CASSPVGAGELFF.